The sequence of this T cell receptor (beta chain) was determined in a study of T-cell memory formation after mild COVID-19. Whole-study context: TCR clusters showed largely donor specificity. Whole-study results and caveats: Unconfirmed was the SARS-CoV-2 specificity of second-wave clones that peaked on day 37. Clones that contracted from day 15 to 85 had balanced CD4/CD8; later expanders were CD4+ biased.

Looked up from germline, CDR1 is MDHEN and CDR2 is SYDVKM. Trimming removed 10 bases at V and 4 bases at J, with 14 bases between. This CDR3 has 13 residues. Turning to this clonotype: Its antigen is undetermined.

Constant-segment primers were used for 5'RACE, and the resulting TCR alpha and TCR beta cDNA libraries carried sample barcodes and UMIs. TCRdb re-analysed the 5' RACE reads in MiXCR, keeping a single row per CDR3 protein. The profile shows roughly 450,000 distinct CDR3 sequences, around a sixth of them singletons. Sequencing was carried out using PBMCs or a T cell subset sorted from them (not recorded which). V gene TRBV28 combines with J gene TRBJ1-5; D is undetermined. The sequence was obtained from an adult woman who had mild COVID-19 (a few samples of this study predate the infection). Cell type and time point are not known. CDR3 coding DNA: TGTGCCACCAGAGGAGACTTAAATCAGCCCCAGCATTTT. Its protein is CATRGDLNQPQHF.